This T cell receptor beta chain was sequenced during a study of technical replicates of blood from a handful of donors. Germline CDR1 LGHNA, CDR2 YSLEER. Trimming at V came to 2 bases and at J to 2 bases, leaving 4 bases not matched to a gene. This CDR3 comprises 15 residues. Sequencing used immunoSEQ multiplex PCR; TCRdb keeps in-frame clones, though not all of them. This sample has nearly 80,000 clones, with roughly 93% found just once. J is TRBJ2-3 and V is TRBV4-3, with 7 bases lining up with TRBD2. The sequence derives from a human donor in good health. Specimen: T cells isolated from PBMCs. As DNA, the CDR3 is TGCGCCAGCAGCCAACTAGCGGAGTCCACAGATACGCAGTATTTT. Translated: CASSQLAESTDTQYF.